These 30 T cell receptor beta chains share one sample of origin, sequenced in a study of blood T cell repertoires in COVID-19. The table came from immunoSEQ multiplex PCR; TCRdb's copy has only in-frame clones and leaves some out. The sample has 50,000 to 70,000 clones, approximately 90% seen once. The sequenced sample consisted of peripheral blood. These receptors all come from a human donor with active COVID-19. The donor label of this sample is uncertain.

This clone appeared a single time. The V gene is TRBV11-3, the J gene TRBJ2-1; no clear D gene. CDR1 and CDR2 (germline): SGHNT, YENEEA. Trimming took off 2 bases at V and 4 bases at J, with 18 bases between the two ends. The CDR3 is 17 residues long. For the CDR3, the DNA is TGTGCCAGCAGCTTAAAAACAGCTTCTTTCCCTTACAATGAGCAGTTCTTC. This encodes CASSLKTASFPYNEQFF.

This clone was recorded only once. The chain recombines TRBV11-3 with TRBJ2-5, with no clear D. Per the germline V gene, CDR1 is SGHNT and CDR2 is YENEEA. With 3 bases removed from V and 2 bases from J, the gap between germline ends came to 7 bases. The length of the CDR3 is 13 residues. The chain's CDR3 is CASSFGSQETQYF. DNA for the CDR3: TGTGCCAGCAGCTTTGGCAGTCAAGAGACCCAGTACTTC.

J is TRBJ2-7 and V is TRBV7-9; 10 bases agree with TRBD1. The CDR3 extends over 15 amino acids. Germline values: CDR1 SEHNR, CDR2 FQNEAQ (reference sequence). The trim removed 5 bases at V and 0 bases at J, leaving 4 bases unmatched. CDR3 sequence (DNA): TGTGCCAGCAGCCGGGGACAGGGGAGCTCCTACGAGCAGTACTTC. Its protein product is CASSRGQGSSYEQYF.

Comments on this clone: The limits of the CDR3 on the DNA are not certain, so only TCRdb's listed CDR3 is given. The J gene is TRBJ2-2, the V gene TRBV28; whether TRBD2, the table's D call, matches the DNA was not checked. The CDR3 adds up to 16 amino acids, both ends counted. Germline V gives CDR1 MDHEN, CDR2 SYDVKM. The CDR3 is CASSSSGLLNTGELFF.

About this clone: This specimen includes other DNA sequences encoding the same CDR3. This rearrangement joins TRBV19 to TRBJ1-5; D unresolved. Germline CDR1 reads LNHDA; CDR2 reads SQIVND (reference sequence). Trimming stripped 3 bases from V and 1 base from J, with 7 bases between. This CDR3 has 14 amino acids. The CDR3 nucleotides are TGTGCCAGTAGTATCCGTCAGAGCAATCAGCCCCAGCATTTT. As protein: CASSIRQSNQPQHF.

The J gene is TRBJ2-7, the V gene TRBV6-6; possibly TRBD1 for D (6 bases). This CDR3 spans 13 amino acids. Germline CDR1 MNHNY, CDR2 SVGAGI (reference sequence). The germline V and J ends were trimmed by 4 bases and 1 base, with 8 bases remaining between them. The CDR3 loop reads CASSWTESYEQYF. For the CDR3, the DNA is TGTGCCAGCAGTTGGACAGAGTCCTACGAGCAGTACTTC.

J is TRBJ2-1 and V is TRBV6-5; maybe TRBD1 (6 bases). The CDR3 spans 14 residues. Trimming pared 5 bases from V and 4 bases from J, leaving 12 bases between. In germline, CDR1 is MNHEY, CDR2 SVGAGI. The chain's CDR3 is CASSRKGEYNEQFF. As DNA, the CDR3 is TGTGCCAGCAGTCGCAAGGGGGAGTACAATGAGCAGTTCTTC.

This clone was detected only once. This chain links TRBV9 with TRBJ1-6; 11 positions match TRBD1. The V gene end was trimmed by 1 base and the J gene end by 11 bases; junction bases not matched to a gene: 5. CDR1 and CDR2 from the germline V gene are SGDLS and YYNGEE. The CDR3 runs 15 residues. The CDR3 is CASSVSGTGGTPLHF. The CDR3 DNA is TGTGCCAGCAGCGTATCCGGGACAGGGGGTACACCCCTCCACTTT. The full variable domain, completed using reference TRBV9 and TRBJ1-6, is DSGVTQTPKHLITATGQRVTLRCSPRSGDLSVYWYQQSLDQGLQFLIQYYNGEERAKGNILERFSAQQFPDLHSELNLSSLELGDSALYFCASSVSGTGGTPLHFGNGTRLTVT.

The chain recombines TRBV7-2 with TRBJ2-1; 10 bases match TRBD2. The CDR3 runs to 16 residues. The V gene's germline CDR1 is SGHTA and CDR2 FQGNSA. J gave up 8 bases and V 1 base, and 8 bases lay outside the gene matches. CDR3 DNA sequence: TGTGCCAGCAGCTTAGAATCGGGACTAGCGTATTATGAGCAGTTCTTC. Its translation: CASSLESGLAYYEQFF.

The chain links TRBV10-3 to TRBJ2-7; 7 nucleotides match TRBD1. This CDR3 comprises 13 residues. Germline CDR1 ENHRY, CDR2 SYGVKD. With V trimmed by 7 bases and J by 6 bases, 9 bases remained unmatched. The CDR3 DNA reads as TGTGCCATCACCGAGGGTAGGGGGCGCGAGCAGTACTTC. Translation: CAITEGRGREQYF.

In DNA, the CDR3 is TGTGCCAGCAGCGCCGAGACTAGCGGGGGCCCCCTGGCTACGCAGTATTTT. Its translation is CASSAETSGGPLATQYF. This chain joins TRBV9 and TRBJ2-3, with 12 bases lining up with TRBD2. The length of the CDR3 is 17 residues. With 3 bases clipped from V and 8 bases from J, the junction kept 13 bases outside the gene matches. CDR1 and CDR2 from the germline V gene are SGDLS and YYNGEE.

The CDR3, as DNA: TGTGCCAGCTCACCCTCCCCCGGACTAGCGGGAGTGAAGTACTTC. Translating gives CASSPSPGLAGVKYF. V usage is TRBV18 and J usage is TRBJ2-7, with 13 bases identical to TRBD2. V shed 3 bases, J shed 11 bases, and the junction held 10 bases outside the gene matches. Germline lookup yields CDR1 KGHSH and CDR2 LQKENI. The CDR3 sequence is 15 residues long. Variable domain in full (rest from reference TRBV18 and TRBJ2-7): NAGVMQNPRHLVRRRGQEARLRCSPMKGHSHVYWYRQLPEEGLKFMVYLQKENIIDESGMPKERFSAEFPKEGPSILRIQQVVRGDSAAYFCASSPSPGLAGVKYFGPGTRLTVT.

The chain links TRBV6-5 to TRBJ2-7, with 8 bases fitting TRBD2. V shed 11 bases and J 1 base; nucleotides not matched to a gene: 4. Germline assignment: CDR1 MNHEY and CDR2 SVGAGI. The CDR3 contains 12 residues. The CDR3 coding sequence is TGTGCCGTCGGGGGGGGTTCCTACGAGCAGTACTTC. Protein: CAVGGGSYEQYF.

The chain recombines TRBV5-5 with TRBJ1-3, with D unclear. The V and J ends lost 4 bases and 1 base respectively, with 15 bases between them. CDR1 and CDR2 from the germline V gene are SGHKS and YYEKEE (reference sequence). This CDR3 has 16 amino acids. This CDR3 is CASSPLLGWSGNTIYF. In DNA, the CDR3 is TGTGCCAGCAGCCCGCTGTTGGGCTGGTCTGGAAACACCATATATTTT.

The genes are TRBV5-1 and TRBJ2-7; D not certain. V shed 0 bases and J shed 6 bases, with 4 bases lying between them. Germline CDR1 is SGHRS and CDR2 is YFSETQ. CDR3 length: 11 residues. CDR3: CASSLEPEQYF. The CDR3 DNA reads TGCGCCAGCAGCTTGGAGCCCGAGCAGTACTTC.

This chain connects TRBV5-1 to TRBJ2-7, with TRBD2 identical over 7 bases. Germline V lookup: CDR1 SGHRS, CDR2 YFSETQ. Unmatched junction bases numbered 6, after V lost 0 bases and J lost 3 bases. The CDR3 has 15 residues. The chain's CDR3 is CASSLAGGGFYEQYF. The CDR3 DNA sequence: TGCGCCAGCAGCTTGGCGGGGGGAGGCTTCTACGAGCAGTACTTC.

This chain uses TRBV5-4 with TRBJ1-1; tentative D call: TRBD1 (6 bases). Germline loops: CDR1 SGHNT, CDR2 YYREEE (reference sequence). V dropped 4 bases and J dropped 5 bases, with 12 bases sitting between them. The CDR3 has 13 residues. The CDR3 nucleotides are TGTGCCAGCAGCATTTTACAGGGAACTGAAGCTTTCTTT. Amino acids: CASSILQGTEAFF. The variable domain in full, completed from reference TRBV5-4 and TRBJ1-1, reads ETGVTQSPTHLIKTRGQQVTLRCSSQSGHNTVSWYQQALGQGPQFIFQYYREEENGRGNFPPRFSGLQFPNYSSELNVNALELDDSALYLCASSILQGTEAFFGQGTRLTVV.

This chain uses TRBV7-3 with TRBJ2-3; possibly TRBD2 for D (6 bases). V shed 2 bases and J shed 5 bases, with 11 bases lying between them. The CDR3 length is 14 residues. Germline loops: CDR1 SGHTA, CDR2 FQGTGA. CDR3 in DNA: TGTGCCAGCAGCTTAGTCGGGAGTGGAGATACGCAGTATTTT. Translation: CASSLVGSGDTQYF.

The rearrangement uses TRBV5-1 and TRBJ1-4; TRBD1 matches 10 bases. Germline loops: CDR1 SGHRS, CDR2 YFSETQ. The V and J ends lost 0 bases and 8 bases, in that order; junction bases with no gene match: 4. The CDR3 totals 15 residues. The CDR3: CASSLGDRGWEKLFF. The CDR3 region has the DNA TGCGCCAGCAGCTTGGGGGACAGGGGATGGGAAAAACTGTTTTTT.

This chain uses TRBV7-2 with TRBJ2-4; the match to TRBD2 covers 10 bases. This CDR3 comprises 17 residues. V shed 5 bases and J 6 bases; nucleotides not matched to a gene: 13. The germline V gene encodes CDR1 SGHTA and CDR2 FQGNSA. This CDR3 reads CASSPRRLAGGLNIQYF. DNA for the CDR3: TGTGCCAGCAGCCCCCGTAGGTTAGCGGGGGGTCTAAACATTCAGTACTTC.

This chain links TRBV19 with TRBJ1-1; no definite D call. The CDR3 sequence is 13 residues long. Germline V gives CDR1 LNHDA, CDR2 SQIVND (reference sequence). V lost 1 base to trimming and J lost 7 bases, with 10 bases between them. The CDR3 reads CASSIGDRGEAFF. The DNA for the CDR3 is TGTGCCAGTAGTATAGGGGATCGGGGTGAAGCTTTCTTT.

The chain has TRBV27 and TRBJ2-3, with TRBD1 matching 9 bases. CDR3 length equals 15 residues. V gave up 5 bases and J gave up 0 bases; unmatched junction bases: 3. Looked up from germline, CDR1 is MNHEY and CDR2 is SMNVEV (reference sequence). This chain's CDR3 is CASSNGQGSTDTQYF. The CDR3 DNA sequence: TGTGCCAGCAGTAACGGACAGGGGAGCACAGATACGCAGTATTTT.

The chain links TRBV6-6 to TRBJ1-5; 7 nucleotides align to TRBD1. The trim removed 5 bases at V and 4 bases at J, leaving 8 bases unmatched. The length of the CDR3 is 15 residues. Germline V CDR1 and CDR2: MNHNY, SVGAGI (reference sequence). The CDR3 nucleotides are TGTGCCAGCAGTCCGACAGGGCCAACTAATCAGCCCCAGCATTTT. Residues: CASSPTGPTNQPQHF.

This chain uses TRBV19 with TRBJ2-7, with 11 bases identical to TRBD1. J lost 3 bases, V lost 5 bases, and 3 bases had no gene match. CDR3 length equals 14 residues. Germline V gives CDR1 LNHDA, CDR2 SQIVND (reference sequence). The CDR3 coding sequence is TGTGCCAGTAGTCCTGGGACAGGGGGCTACGAGCAGTACTTC. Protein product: CASSPGTGGYEQYF.

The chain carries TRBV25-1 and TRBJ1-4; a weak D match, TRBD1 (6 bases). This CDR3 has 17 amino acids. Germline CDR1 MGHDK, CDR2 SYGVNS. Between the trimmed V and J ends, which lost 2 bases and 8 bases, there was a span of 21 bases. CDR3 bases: TGTGCCAGCAGTGAACGACGGGGAACAGGGCCATCCGAAAAACTGTTTTTT. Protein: CASSERRGTGPSEKLFF.

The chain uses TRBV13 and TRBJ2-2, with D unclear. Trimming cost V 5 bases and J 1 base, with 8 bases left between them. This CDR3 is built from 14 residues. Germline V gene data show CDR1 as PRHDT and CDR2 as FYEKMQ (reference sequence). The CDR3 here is CASSLDLNTGELFF. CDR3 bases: TGTGCCAGCAGCCTCGACTTGAACACCGGGGAGCTGTTTTTT.

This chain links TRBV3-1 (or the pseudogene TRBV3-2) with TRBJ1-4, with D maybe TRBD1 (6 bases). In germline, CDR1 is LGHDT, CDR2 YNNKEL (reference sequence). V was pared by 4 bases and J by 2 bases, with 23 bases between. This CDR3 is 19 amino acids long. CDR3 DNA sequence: TGTGCCAGCAGCCGGATTAGGGGCAGGGGCGGTCCGACTAATGAAAAACTGTTTTTT. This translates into CASSRIRGRGGPTNEKLFF.

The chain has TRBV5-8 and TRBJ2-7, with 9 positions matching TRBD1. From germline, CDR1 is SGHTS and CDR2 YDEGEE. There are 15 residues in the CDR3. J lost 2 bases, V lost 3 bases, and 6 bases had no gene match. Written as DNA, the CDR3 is TGTGCCAGCAGCTCGGGGACAGGGAAAACCTACGAGCAGTACTTC. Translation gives CASSSGTGKTYEQYF. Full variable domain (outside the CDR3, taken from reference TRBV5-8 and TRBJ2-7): EAGVTQSPTHLIKTRGQQATLRCSPISGHTSVYWYQQALGLGLQFLLWYDEGEERNRGNFPPRFSGRQFPNYSSELNVNALELEDSALYLCASSSGTGKTYEQYFGPGTRLTVT.

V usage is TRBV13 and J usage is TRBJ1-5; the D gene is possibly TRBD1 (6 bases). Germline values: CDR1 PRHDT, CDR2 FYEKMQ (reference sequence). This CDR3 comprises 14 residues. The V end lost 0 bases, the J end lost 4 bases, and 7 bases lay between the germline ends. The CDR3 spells CASSLGQGNQPQHF. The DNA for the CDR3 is TGTGCCAGCAGCTTAGGACAGGGTAATCAGCCCCAGCATTTT. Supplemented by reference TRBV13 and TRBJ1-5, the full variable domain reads AAGVIQSPRHLIKEKRETATLKCYPIPRHDTVYWYQQGPGQDPQFLISFYEKMQSDKGSIPDRFSAQQFSDYHSELNMSSLELGDSALYFCASSLGQGNQPQHFGDGTRLSIL.

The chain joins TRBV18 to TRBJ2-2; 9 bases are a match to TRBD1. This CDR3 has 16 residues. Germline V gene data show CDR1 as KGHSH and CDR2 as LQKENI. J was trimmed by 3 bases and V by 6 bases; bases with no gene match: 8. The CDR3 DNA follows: TGTGCCAGCTCTCTCTTCCGGGACAGGGACACCGGGGAGCTGTTTTTT. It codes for CASSLFRDRDTGELFF.